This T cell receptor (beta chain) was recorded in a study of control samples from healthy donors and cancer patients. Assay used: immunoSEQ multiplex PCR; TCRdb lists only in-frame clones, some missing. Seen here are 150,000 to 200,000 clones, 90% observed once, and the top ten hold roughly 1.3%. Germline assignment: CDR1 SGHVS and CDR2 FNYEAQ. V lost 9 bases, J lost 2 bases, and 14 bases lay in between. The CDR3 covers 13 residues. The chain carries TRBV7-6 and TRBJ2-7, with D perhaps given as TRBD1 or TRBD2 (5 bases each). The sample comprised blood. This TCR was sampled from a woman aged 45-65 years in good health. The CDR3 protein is CARRGRGPYEQYF. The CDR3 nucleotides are TGTGCCAGACGGGGACGGGGACCCTACGAGCAGTACTTC.